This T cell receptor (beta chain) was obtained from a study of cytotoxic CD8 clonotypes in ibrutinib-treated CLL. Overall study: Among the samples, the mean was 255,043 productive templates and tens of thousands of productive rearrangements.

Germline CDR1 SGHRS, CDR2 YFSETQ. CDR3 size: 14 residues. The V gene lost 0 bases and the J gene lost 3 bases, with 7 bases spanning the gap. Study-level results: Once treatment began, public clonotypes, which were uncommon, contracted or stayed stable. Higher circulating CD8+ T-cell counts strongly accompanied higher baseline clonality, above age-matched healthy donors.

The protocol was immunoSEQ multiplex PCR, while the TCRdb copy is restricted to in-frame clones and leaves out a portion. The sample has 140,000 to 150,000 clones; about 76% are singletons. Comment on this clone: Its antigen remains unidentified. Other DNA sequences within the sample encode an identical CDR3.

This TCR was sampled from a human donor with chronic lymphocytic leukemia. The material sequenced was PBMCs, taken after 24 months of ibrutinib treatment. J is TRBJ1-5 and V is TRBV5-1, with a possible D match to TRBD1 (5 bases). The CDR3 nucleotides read TGCGCCAGCAGCTTGGGGGGACTCAATCAGCCCCAGCATTTT. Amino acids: CASSLGGLNQPQHF.